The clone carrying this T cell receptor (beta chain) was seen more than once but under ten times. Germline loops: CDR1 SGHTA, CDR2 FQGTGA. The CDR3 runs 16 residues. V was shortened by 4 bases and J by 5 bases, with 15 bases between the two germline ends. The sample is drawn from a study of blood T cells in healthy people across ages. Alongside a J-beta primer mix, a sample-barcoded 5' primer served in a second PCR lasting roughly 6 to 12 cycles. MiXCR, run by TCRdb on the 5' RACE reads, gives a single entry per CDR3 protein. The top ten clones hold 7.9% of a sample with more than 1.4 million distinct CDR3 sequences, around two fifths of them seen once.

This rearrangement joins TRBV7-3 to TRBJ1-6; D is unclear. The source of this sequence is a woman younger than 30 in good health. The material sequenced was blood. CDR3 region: CASSSLAGSHNSPLHF. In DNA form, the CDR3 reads TGTGCCAGCAGCTCCCTTGCCGGGTCTCATAATTCACCCCTCCACTTT.